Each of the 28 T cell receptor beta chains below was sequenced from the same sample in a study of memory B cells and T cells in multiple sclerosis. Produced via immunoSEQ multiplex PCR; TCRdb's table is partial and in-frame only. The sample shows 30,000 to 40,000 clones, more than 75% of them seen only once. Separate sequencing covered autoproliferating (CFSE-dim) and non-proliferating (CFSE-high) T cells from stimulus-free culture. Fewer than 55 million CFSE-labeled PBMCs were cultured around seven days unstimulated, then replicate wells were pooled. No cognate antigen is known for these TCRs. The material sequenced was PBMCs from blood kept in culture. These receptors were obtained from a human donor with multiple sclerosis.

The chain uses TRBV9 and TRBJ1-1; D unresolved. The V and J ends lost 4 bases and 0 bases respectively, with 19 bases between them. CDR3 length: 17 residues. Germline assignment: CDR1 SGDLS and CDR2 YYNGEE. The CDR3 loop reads CASSPGSSMFLNTEAFF. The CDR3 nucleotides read TGTGCCAGCAGCCCCGGGTCCTCTATGTTTTTGAACACTGAAGCTTTCTTT.

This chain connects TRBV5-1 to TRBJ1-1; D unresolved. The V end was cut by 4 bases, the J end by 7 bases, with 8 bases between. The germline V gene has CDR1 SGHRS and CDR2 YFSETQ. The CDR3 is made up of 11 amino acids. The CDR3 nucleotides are TGCGCCAGCAGCCAGGAGAGTGAAGCTTTCTTT. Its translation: CASSQESEAFF. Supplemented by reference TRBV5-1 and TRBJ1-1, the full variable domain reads KAGVTQTPRYLIKTRGQQVTLSCSPISGHRSVSWYQQTPGQGLQFLFEYFSETQRNKGNFPGRFSGRQFSNSRSEMNVSTLELGDSALYLCASSQESEAFFGQGTRLTVV.

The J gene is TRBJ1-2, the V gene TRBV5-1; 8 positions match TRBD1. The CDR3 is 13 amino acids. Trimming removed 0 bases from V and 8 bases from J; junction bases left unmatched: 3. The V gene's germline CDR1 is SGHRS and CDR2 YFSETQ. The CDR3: CASSLARGHGYTF. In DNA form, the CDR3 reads TGCGCCAGCAGCTTGGCCAGGGGGCACGGCTACACCTTC.

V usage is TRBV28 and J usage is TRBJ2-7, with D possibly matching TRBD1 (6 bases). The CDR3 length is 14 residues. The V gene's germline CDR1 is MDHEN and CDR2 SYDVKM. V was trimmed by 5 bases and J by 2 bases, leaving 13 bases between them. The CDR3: CASSPWDNTYEQYF. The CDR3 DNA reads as TGTGCCAGCAGTCCGTGGGACAATACCTACGAGCAGTACTTC.

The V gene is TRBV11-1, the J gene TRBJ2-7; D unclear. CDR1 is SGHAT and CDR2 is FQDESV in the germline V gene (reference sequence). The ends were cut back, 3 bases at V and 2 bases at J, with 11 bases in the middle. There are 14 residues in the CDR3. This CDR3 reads CASSFEALAYEQYF. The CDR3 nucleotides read TGTGCCAGCAGCTTCGAGGCGCTGGCCTACGAGCAGTACTTC. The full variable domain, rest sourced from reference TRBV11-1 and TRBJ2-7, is EAEVAQSPRYKITEKSQAVAFWCDPISGHATLYWYRQILGQGPELLVQFQDESVVDDSQLPKDRFSAERLKGVDSTLKIQPAELGDSAMYLCASSFEALAYEQYFGPGTRLTVT.

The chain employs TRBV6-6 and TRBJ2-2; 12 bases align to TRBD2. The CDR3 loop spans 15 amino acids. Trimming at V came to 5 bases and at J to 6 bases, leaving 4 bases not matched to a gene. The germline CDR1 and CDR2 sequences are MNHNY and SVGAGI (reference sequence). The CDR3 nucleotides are TGTGCCAGCAGTCCTAGCGGGAGGGCCGCCGGGGAGCTGTTTTTT. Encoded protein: CASSPSGRAAGELFF.

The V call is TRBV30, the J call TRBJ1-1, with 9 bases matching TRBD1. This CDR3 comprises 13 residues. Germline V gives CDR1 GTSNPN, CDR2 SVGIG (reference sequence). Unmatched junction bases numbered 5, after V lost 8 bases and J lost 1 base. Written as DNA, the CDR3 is TGTGCCGGCGAGGGACAGGGGAACACTGAAGCTTTCTTT. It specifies CAGEGQGNTEAFF.

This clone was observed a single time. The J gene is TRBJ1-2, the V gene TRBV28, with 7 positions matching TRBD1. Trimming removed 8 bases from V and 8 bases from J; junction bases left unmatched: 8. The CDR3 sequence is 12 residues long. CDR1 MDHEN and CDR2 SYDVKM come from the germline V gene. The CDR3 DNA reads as TGTGCCAGCGTCACAGGGGAATGGGGCTACACCTTC. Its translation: CASVTGEWGYTF.

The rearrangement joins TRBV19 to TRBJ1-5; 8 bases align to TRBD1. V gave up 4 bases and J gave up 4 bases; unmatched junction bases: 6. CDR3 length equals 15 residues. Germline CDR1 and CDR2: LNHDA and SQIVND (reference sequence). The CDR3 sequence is CASSTRTGRNQPQHF. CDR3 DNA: TGTGCCAGTAGTACACGGACAGGGAGAAATCAGCCCCAGCATTTT. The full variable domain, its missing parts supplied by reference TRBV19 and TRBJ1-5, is DGGITQSPKYLFRKEGQNVTLSCEQNLNHDAMYWYRQDPGQGLRLIYYSQIVNDFQKGDIAEGYSVSREKKESFPLTVTSAQKNPTAFYLCASSTRTGRNQPQHFGDGTRLSIL.

Here the CDR3 reads CASSLGSRTGPNNEQFF. The CDR3 DNA is TGCGCCAGCAGCTTGGGGTCGAGGACAGGGCCAAACAATGAGCAGTTCTTC. V gene TRBV5-1 combines with J gene TRBJ2-1; TRBD1 matches 8 bases. The CDR3 has 17 amino acids. The trim removed 0 bases at V and 5 bases at J, leaving 10 bases unmatched. Germline V gene sequence: CDR1 SGHRS, CDR2 YFSETQ.

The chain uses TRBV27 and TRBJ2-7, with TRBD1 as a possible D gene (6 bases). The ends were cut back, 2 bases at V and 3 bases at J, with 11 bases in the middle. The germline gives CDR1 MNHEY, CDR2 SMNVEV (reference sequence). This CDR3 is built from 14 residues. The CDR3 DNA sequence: TGTGCCAGCAGTTTAGGGATACAGGGCTACGAGCAGTACTTC. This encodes CASSLGIQGYEQYF.

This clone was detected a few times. CDR3 in DNA: TGCGCCAGCAGCCCGGGACTAAACTACAATGAGCAGTTCTTC. Translated: CASSPGLNYNEQFF. V and J are TRBV4-1 and TRBJ2-1; 7 nucleotides match TRBD2. Germline CDR1 is MGHRA and CDR2 is YSYEKL. This CDR3 has 14 amino acids. V shed 4 bases, J shed 3 bases, and the junction held 3 bases outside the gene matches.

The CDR3 region has the DNA TGTGCCAGCAGCCAAGACTGGAAGTTCCAAGAGACCCAGTACTTC. Its translation: CASSQDWKFQETQYF. The V call is TRBV7-2, the J call TRBJ2-5; D uncertain. Germline-derived CDR1 and CDR2 are SGHTA and FQGNSA. The V and J ends lost 5 bases and 1 base respectively, with 14 bases between them. The length of the CDR3 is 15 residues. Drawing the rest from reference TRBV7-2 and TRBJ2-5, the complete variable domain is GAGVSQSPSNKVTEKGKDVELRCDPISGHTALYWYRQSLGQGLEFLIYFQGNSAPDKSGLPSDRFSAERTGGSVSTLTIQRTQQEDSAVYLCASSQDWKFQETQYFGPGTRLLVL.

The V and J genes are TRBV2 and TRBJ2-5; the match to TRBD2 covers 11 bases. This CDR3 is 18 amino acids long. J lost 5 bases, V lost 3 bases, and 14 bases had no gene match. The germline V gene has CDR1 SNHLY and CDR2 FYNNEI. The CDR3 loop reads CASSDRLAGGRVEETQYF. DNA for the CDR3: TGTGCCAGCAGTGATCGTCTAGCGGGGGGCCGGGTTGAGGAGACCCAGTACTTC.

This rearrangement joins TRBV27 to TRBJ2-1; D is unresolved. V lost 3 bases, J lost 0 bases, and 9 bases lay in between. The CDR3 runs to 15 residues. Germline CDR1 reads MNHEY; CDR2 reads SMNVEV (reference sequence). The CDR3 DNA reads TGTGCCAGCAGTTTTGTACAGAGCTCCTACAATGAGCAGTTCTTC. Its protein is CASSFVQSSYNEQFF.

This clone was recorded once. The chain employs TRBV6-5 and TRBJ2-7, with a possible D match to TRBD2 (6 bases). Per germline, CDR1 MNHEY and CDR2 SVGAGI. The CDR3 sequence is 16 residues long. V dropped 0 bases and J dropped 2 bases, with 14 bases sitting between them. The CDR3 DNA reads TGTGCCAGCAGTTACTCGACGGGGCTAGCGCCCTACGAGCAGTACTTC. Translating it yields CASSYSTGLAPYEQYF.

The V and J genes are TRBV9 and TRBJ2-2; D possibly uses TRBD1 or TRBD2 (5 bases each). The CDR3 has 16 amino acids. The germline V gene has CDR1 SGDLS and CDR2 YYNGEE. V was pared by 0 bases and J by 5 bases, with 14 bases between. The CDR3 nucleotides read TGTGCCAGCAGCGTAGGCCCTGGGGGAGCAACCGGGGAGCTGTTTTTT. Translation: CASSVGPGGATGELFF. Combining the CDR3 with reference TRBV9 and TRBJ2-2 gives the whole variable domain DSGVTQTPKHLITATGQRVTLRCSPRSGDLSVYWYQQSLDQGLQFLIQYYNGEERAKGNILERFSAQQFPDLHSELNLSSLELGDSALYFCASSVGPGGATGELFFGEGSRLTVL.

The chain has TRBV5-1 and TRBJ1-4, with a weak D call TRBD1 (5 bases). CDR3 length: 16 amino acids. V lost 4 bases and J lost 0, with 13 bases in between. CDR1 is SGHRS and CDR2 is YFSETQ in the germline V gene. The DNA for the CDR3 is TGCGCCAGCAGCCGGACATCTGGTACAACTAATGAAAAACTGTTTTTT. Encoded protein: CASSRTSGTTNEKLFF.

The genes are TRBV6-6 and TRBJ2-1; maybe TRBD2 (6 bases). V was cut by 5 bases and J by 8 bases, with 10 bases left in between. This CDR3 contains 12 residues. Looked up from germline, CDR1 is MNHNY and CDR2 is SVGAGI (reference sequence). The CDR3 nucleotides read TGTGCCAGCAGTCTGACTAGAGATGAGCAGTTCTTC. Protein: CASSLTRDEQFF.

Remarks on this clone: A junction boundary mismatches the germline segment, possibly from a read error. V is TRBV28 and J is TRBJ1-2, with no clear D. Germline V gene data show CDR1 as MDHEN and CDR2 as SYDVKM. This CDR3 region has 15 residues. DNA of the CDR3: TGTGCCAACAGTTTTGGTCGCTCCGCGAGGTATGGCTACACCTTC. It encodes CANSFGRSARYGYTF.

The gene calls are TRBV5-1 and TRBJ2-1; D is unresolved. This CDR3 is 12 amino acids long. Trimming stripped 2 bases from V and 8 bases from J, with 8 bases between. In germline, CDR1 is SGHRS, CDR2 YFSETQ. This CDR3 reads CASSLSRDEQFF. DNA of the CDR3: TGCGCCAGCAGCTTAAGTAGAGATGAGCAGTTCTTC.

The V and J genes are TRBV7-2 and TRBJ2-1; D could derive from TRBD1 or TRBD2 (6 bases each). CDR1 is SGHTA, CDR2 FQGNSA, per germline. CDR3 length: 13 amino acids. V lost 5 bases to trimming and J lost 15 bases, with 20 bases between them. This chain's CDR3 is CASSLLSGDNLFF. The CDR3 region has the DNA TGTGCCAGCAGCCTTCTGTCGGGGGACAACCTGTTCTTC.

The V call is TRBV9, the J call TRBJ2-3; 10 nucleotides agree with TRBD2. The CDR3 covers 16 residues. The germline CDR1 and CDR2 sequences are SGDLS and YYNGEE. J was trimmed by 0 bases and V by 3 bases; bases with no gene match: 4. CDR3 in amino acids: CASSGALAGSTDTQYF. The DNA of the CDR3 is TGTGCCAGCAGCGGAGCACTAGCGGGAAGCACAGATACGCAGTATTTT.

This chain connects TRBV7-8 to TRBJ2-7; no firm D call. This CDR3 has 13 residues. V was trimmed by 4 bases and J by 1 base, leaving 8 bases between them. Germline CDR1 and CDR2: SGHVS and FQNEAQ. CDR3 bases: TGTGCCAGCAGCTCGGACGCTTCCTACGAGCAGTACTTC. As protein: CASSSDASYEQYF.

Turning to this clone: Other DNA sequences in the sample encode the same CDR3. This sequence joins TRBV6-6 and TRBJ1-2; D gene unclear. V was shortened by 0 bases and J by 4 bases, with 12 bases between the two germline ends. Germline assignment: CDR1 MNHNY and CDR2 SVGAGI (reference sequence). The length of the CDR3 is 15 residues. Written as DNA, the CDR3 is TGTGCCAGCAGTTACTCCATTGAGGGATTCTATGGCTACACCTTC. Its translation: CASSYSIEGFYGYTF.

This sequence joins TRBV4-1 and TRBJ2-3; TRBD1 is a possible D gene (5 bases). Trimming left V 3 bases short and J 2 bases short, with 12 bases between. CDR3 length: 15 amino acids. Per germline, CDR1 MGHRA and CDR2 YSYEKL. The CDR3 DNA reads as TGCGCCAGCAGCCATACAGACAGTTCCACAGATACGCAGTATTTT. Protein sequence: CASSHTDSSTDTQYF.

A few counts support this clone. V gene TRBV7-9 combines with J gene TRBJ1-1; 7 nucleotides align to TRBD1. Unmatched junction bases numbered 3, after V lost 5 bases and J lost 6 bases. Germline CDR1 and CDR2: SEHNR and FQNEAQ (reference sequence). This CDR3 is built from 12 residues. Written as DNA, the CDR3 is TGTGCCAGCAGCCTGACAGGGCCTGAAGCTTTCTTT. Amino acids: CASSLTGPEAFF.

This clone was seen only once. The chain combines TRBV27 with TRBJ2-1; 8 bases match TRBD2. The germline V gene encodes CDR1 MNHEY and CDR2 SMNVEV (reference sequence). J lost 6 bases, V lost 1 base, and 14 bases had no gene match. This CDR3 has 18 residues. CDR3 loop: CASSLFWSGTRIFNEQFF. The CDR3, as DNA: TGTGCCAGCAGTTTATTCTGGAGCGGGACTAGAATTTTCAATGAGCAGTTCTTC.